This T cell receptor beta chain appears in the sequencing data of a study of beta chain features in type 1 diabetes. Findings and limits, study-wide: Fewer junction insertions and more nucleotide deletions appeared in type 1 diabetes patients. Shorter templates might be favored by PCR, equally in patients and controls.

A note on this clone: Its target is unknown.

Purities over 95% were achieved in all sorted populations. The ends were cut back, 0 bases at V and 1 base at J, with 9 bases in the middle. The CDR3 is made up of 15 amino acids. Per the germline V gene, CDR1 is SGHRS and CDR2 is YFSETQ. What was sequenced were expressed TCRB transcripts, since all of the isolated RNA had been reverse transcribed. Using immunoSEQ multiplex PCR, the repertoire was profiled, and TCRdb retains in-frame clones only, with some absent. The repertoire holds approximately 200,000 clones, with over 9.5% as singletons. The chain uses TRBV5-1 and TRBJ2-3; D call uncertain. The sequenced sample consisted of naive CD4+ T cells from blood. The clonotype comes from a woman aged 18-29 years in good health. The CDR3 sequence is CASSLGAARTDTQYF. The CDR3 DNA is TGCGCCAGCAGCTTGGGTGCGGCCCGCACAGATACGCAGTATTTT.